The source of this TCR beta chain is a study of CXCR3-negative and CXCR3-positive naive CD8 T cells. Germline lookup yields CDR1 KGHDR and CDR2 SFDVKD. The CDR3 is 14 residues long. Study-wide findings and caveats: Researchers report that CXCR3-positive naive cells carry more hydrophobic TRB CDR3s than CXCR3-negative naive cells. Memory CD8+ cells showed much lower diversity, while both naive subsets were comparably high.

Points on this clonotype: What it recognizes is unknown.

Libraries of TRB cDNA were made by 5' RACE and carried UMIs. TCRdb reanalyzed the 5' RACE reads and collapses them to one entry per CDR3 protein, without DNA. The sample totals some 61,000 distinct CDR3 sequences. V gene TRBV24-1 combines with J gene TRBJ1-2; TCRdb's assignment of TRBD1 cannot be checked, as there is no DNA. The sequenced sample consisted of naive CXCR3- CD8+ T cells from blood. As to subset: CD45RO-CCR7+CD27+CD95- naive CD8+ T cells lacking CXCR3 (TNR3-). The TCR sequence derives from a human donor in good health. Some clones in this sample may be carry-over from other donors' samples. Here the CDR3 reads CATNNPDSNYGYTF.